The T cell receptor (beta chain) under discussion was sequenced for a study of cytomegalovirus exposure and HLA in healthy donors. Primers included in the PCR were 60 Vbeta and 13 Jbeta primers. The table came from immunoSEQ multiplex PCR; TCRdb's copy has only in-frame clones and leaves some out. The data show some 180,000 clones, roughly nine tenths seen once. Deletions cut 0 bases from V and 3 bases from J, with 9 bases between. This CDR3 has 14 residues. The germline CDR1 and CDR2 sequences are SGDLS and YYNGEE. The TCR sequence derives from a girl under three years old in good health and CMV-seronegative. The rearrangement uses TRBV9 and TRBJ1-2, with D maybe TRBD1 (5 bases). Sequenced material: PBMCs. In DNA form, the CDR3 reads TGTGCCAGCAGCGTAGCTTTGACAGACTATGGCTACACCTTC. Protein: CASSVALTDYGYTF.